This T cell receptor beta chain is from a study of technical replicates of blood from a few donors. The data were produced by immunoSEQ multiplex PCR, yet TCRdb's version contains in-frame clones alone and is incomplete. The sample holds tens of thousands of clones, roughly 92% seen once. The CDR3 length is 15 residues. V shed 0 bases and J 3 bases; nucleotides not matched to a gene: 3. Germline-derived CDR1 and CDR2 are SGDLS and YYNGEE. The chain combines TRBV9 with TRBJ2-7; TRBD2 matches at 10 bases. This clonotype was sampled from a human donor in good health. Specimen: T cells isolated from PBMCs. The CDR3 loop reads CASSVAVAGGYEQYF. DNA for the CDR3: TGTGCCAGCAGCGTAGCTGTAGCGGGAGGCTACGAGCAGTACTTC. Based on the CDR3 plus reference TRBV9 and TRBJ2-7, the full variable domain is DSGVTQTPKHLITATGQRVTLRCSPRSGDLSVYWYQQSLDQGLQFLIQYYNGEERAKGNILERFSAQQFPDLHSELNLSSLELGDSALYFCASSVAVAGGYEQYFGPGTRLTVT.